The 10 T cell receptor beta chains below were found in one sample sequenced in a study of blood T cell repertoires in COVID-19. Libraries were prepared by immunoSEQ multiplex PCR; TCRdb keeps only in-frame clonotypes and omits some of them. The table includes about 410,000 clones, under 90% detected once. The sequencing sample was made of PBMCs or T cells enriched from blood (not recorded which). The source is a woman aged 25 to 39 who had recovered from COVID-19.

The chain is built from TRBV5-1 and TRBJ1-2; D not resolved. CDR3 length: 13 residues. V shed 0 bases and J shed 2 bases, with 5 bases lying between them. Germline-derived CDR1 and CDR2 are SGHRS and YFSETQ. The CDR3 DNA is TGCGCCAGCAGCTTGGACAGAAACTATGGCTACACCTTC. Translation gives CASSLDRNYGYTF.

The chain recombines TRBV15 with TRBJ1-2; D is undetermined. In germline, CDR1 is LNHNV, CDR2 YYDKDF (reference sequence). V was trimmed by 0 bases and J by 6 bases, leaving 23 bases between them. CDR3 length: 18 amino acids. In DNA, the CDR3 is TGTGCCACCAGCAGAGATAAAGGATGGTTGGTGCCGGGGAATGGCTACACCTTC. Protein sequence: CATSRDKGWLVPGNGYTF.

The V call is TRBV24-1, the J call TRBJ2-1; 10 bases match TRBD2. Per germline, CDR1 KGHDR and CDR2 SFDVKD. V trimming: 3 bases; J trimming: 0 bases; junction bases outside the gene matches: 4. This CDR3 has 17 amino acids. The CDR3 region is CATSDPIAGGSYNEQFF. The CDR3 DNA follows: TGTGCCACCAGTGATCCAATAGCGGGAGGCTCCTACAATGAGCAGTTCTTC.

The chain couples TRBV15 to TRBJ1-3, with D tentatively TRBD1 (6 bases). Germline CDR1 reads LNHNV; CDR2 reads YYDKDF (reference sequence). Trimming pared 1 base from V and 14 bases from J, leaving 15 bases between. The CDR3 contains 13 residues. This chain's CDR3 is CATSRGQGKSLYF. CDR3 nucleotides: TGTGCCACCAGCAGAGGGCAGGGGAAGAGCCTATATTTT. The variable domain in full, completed from reference TRBV15 and TRBJ1-3, reads DAMVIQNPRYQVTQFGKPVTLSCSQTLNHNVMYWYQQKSSQAPKLLFHYYDKDFNNEADTPDNFQSRRPNTSFCFLDIRSPGLGDTAMYLCATSRGQGKSLYFGEGSWLTVV.

This clone has just one count. This sequence joins TRBV6-5 and TRBJ1-2, with a possible D match to TRBD1 (5 bases). With 7 bases removed from V and 7 bases from J, the gap between germline ends came to 16 bases. There are 13 residues in the CDR3. Germline assignment: CDR1 MNHEY and CDR2 SVGAGI. CDR3 DNA sequence: TGTGCCAGCACCCGGGGGGGGAATCGTGGCTACACCTTC. Its protein product is CASTRGGNRGYTF.

The V call is TRBV28, the J call TRBJ2-3; 9 bases agree with TRBD2. V was pared by 2 bases and J by 10 bases, with 10 bases of the junction left unmatched. The germline V gene encodes CDR1 MDHEN and CDR2 SYDVKM. The CDR3 consists of 15 residues. The CDR3 DNA sequence: TGTGCCAGCAGTTTAAGTTGGCTAGCGGGGCACCCGCAGTATTTT. Residues: CASSLSWLAGHPQYF. Drawing the rest from reference TRBV28 and TRBJ2-3, the complete variable domain is DVKVTQSSRYLVKRTGEKVFLECVQDMDHENMFWYRQDPGLGLRLIYFSYDVKMKEKGDIPEGYSVSREKKERFSLILESASTNQTSMYLCASSLSWLAGHPQYFGPGTRLTVL.

As to this clone: Within the sample, other DNA sequences also encode this same CDR3. The rearrangement uses TRBV6-5 and TRBJ2-1, with D possibly being TRBD2 (7 bases). CDR3 length: 15 residues. Trimming left V 4 bases short and J 2 bases short, with 12 bases between. Germline V gene data show CDR1 as MNHEY and CDR2 as SVGAGI. This CDR3 is CASSSPGGPYNEQFF. The CDR3 DNA reads TGTGCCAGCAGTTCCCCCGGGGGGCCCTACAATGAGCAGTTCTTC.

This sequence joins TRBV28 and TRBJ1-2; D may be TRBD1 (5 bases). This CDR3 has 13 residues. Germline V gene sequence: CDR1 MDHEN, CDR2 SYDVKM. V was cut by 7 bases and J by 8 bases, with 17 bases left in between. The CDR3 protein is CASTSPGGQGYTF. The DNA of the CDR3 is TGTGCCAGCACTAGTCCCGGCGGACAAGGCTACACCTTC.

In regard to this clone: One end of the junction varies from germline; a read error may be responsible. This rearrangement joins TRBV18 to TRBJ2-1; maybe TRBD2 (6 bases). There are 15 residues in the CDR3. Germline V gene data show CDR1 as KGHSH and CDR2 as LQKENI. Written as DNA, the CDR3 is TGTGCCAGCTCACCCACTAGCAGACCCTACAATGGGCAGTTCTTC. Translating gives CASSPTSRPYNGQFF.

This clone came up a few times. V gene TRBV6-2 or TRBV6-3 combines with J gene TRBJ1-5; D may be TRBD1 (6 bases). The germline V gene has CDR1 MNHEY and CDR2 SVGEGT. V was clipped by 2 bases and J by 6 bases, with 14 bases between them. The CDR3 sequence is 15 residues long. The CDR3 coding sequence is TGTGCCAGCAGTTACACCCAGGGGTTGGGTCAGCCCCAGCATTTT. This translates into CASSYTQGLGQPQHF.